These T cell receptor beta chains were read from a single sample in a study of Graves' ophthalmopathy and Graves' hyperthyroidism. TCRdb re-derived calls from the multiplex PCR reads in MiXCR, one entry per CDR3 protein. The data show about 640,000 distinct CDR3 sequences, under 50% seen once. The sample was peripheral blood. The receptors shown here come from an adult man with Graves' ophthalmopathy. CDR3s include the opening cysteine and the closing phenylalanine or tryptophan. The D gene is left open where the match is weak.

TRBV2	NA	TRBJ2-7	CASSDLNHSYEQYF
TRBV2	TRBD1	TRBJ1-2	CASSVVDRGYGYTF
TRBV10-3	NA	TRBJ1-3	CATRVILPGNTIYF
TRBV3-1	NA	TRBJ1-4	CASSPPRRGEKLFF
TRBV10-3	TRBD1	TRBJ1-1	CASSEGQGVLNTEAFF
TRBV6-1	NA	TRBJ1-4	CASSGARGRLFF
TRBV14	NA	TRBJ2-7	CASSQLGNEQYF
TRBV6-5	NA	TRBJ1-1	CASSQGGKGAEAFF
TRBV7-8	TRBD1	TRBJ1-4	CASSPVQPGQNEKLFF
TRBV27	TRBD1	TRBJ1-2	CASSLGAGGVNGYTF
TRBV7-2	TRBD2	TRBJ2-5	CASSQGLAGGPWETQYF
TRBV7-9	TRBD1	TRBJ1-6	CASSSGQGTNSPLHF
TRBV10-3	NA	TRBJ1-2	CAISESGEGRYTF
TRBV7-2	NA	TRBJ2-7	CASSAGVRYEQYF
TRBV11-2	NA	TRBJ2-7	CASSEASTRRTYEQYF
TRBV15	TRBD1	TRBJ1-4	CATSTIDRDYGKLFF
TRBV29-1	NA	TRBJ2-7	CSVERQEYEQYF
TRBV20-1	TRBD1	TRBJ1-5	CSASRGIGGQGLRNQPQHF
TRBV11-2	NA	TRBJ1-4	CASSWGGTTNKKLFF
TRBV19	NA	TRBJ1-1	CASRKILGPENTEAFF
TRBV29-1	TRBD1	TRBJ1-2	CSVRTGTANYGYTF
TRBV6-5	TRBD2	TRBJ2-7	CASSYVRGGTDEQYF
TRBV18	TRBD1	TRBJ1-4	CASSPQEGQAFGNEKLFF
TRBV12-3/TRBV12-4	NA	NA	CASRLGGPAYNEQFF
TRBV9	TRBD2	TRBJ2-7	CASSLASTSGGKRELYF
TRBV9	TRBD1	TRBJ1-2	CASSYPPRQGENYGYTF